These 9 T cell receptor beta chains were all obtained from the same sample, sequenced in a study of T cells in Graves' hyperthyroidism and ophthalmopathy. The TCR beta CDR3 regions underwent amplification using RNA transcripts as the source. First-round RT-PCR with HTBI primers amplified the TCR CDR3 region. Via MiXCR, TCRdb re-called the multiplex PCR reads, giving one row per CDR3 protein. The sample comprises about 250,000 distinct CDR3 sequences, about 25% of which are singletons, and approximately 35% rests with the top ten. Input material: blood. The origin of the receptors is a woman aged 40 to 49 with Graves' ophthalmopathy.

The chain carries TRBV12-3 or TRBV12-4 and TRBJ2-7; TRBD1 aligns across 7 bases. The V segment lost 5 bases and the J segment 5 bases; nucleotides outside the gene matches: 9. CDR3 length equals 14 residues. CDR3 sequence (DNA): TGTGCCAGCAGTCCGACAGGGAGTAAAGACGAGCAGTACTTC. Translating it yields CASSPTGSKDEQYF.

Ten or more counts support this clonotype. The chain links TRBV13 to TRBJ2-7, with D maybe TRBD1 (5 bases). The CDR3 totals 15 residues. Trimming pared 5 bases from V and 2 bases from J, leaving 16 bases between. CDR1 PRHDT and CDR2 FYEKMQ come from the germline V gene (reference sequence). CDR3 in DNA: TGTGCCAGCAGCCAAGCCGGCGGACACCCCTACGAGCAGTACTTC. It is translated as CASSQAGGHPYEQYF.

CDR3 loop: CASTDRLTYEQYF. In DNA, the CDR3 is TGTGCCAGCACGGACAGGCTCACCTACGAGCAGTACTTC. The chain recombines TRBV7-8 with TRBJ2-7; 7 bases line up with TRBD1. The CDR3 contains 13 residues. Germline CDR1 SGHVS, CDR2 FQNEAQ. Germline trimming cut 7 bases from V and 2 bases from J; bases unmatched to any gene: 5. The variable domain in full, completed from reference TRBV7-8 and TRBJ2-7, reads GAGVSQSPRYKVAKRGQDVALRCDPISGHVSLFWYQQALGQGPEFLTYFQNEAQLDKSGLPSDRFFAERPEGSVSTLKIQRTQQEDSAVYLCASTDRLTYEQYFGPGTRLTVT.

This clonotype was observed many times. V is TRBV5-1 and J is TRBJ2-2; D ambiguous. The CDR3 extends over 15 amino acids. Germline values: CDR1 SGHRS, CDR2 YFSETQ. Deletions cut 3 bases from V and 0 bases from J, with 9 bases between. The CDR3 bases are TGCGCCAGCAGCTCGCGTCAAACGAACACCGGGGAGCTGTTTTTT. This sequence encodes CASSSRQTNTGELFF.

About this clonotype itself: One end of the junction is discordant with germline, which a read error may explain. This chain joins TRBV2 and TRBJ1-3, with D maybe TRBD1 (5 bases). This CDR3 spans 15 amino acids. Germline V gives CDR1 SNHLY, CDR2 FYNNEI. DNA of the CDR3: TGTGCCAGCAGTGGATGGGGGGTCTCTGGAAACACCATGTATTTT. It is translated as CASSGWGVSGNTMYF.

This clonotype has just a few counts. The V and J genes are TRBV5-1 and TRBJ2-7, with a tentative D call TRBD2 (6 bases). Trimming removed 0 bases from V and 2 bases from J, with 12 bases in between. Per the germline V gene, CDR1 is SGHRS and CDR2 is YFSETQ. CDR3 length: 15 amino acids. CDR3 region: CASSLDGGPTYEQYF. CDR3 DNA sequence: TGCGCCAGCAGCTTGGATGGAGGGCCCACCTACGAGCAGTACTTC.

This clonotype occurred many times. V is TRBV28 and J is TRBJ1-1, with D possibly matching TRBD1 (5 bases). Trimming took 7 bases from V and 1 from J, leaving 10 bases between them. Germline CDR1 MDHEN, CDR2 SYDVKM. The CDR3 totals 13 residues. DNA for the CDR3: TGTGCCAGCAAAGGGGCAAAGAACACTGAAGCTTTCTTT. It codes for CASKGAKNTEAFF.

Only a few counts were recorded for this clonotype. V usage is TRBV15 and J usage is TRBJ2-2; no clear D. Per the germline V gene, CDR1 is LNHNV and CDR2 is YYDKDF (reference sequence). The CDR3 covers 14 residues. V dropped 1 base and J dropped 5 bases, with 8 bases sitting between them. The CDR3 DNA is TGTGCCACCAGCAGAGCTGCACTTACCGGGGAGCTGTTTTTT. Translation: CATSRAALTGELFF.

A few counts support this clonotype. The chain links TRBV20-1 to TRBJ2-2, with D perhaps given as TRBD1 or TRBD2 (5 bases each). CDR1 is DFQATT, CDR2 SNEGSKA, per germline (reference sequence). The CDR3 has 14 residues. V lost 6 bases, J lost 6 bases, and 17 bases lay in between. The CDR3 region has the DNA TGCAGTGCCCCGGGCAGGGTGGGACCCGGGGAGCTGTTTTTT. It yields the protein CSAPGRVGPGELFF.